Detailed here is one T cell receptor beta chain. The data are from a study of cytotoxic CD8 clonotypes in ibrutinib-treated CLL. With sequencing, the targeted depth ranged from 1 in 200,000 to 1 in 1 million T cells. Method: immunoSEQ multiplex PCR; TCRdb's copy keeps in-frame clones and lacks some. The profile shows some 300,000 clones, roughly 85% of them singletons. J gave up 8 bases and V 5 bases, and 3 bases lay outside the gene matches. Germline loops: CDR1 LNHDA, CDR2 SQIVND (reference sequence). The CDR3 has 15 residues. The V call is TRBV19, the J call TRBJ2-1; TRBD2 agrees at 16 bases. The sample was PBMCs, taken before ibrutinib treatment. This clonotype was obtained from a human donor with chronic lymphocytic leukemia. Here the CDR3 reads CASSLGLAGGYEQFF. The CDR3 DNA reads TGTGCCAGTAGTCTGGGACTAGCGGGAGGGTATGAGCAGTTCTTC.